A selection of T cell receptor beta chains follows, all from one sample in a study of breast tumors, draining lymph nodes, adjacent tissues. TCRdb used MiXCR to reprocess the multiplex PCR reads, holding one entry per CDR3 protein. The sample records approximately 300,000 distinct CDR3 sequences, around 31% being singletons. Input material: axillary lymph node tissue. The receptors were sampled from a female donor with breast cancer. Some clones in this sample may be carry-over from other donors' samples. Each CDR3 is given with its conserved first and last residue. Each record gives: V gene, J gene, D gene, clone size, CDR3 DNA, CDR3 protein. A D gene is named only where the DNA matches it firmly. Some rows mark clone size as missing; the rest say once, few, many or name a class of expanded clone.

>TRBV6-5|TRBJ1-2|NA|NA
TGTGCCAGCAGTCACTCGGGCAGGATGACGGGTGGCTACACCTTC
CASSHSGRMTGGYTF
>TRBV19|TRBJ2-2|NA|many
TGTGCCAGTAAGAGACAGGAAAACACCGGGGAGCTGTTTTTT
CASKRQENTGELFF
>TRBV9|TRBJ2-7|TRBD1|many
TGTGCCAGCAGCGTGGGGACAGTTACCACCTACGAGCAGTACTTC
CASSVGTVTTYEQYF
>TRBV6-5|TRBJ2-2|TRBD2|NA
TGTGCCAGCAGTCACCGGACTAGCGGGGAGCTGTTTTTT
CASSHRTSGELFF
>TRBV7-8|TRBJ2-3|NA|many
TGTGCCAGCAGCTTAGGACTACCTAGCACAGATACGCAGTATTTT
CASSLGLPSTDTQYF
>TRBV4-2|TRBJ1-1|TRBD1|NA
TGTGCCAGCAGCCAATACAGGGGGGCGAACACTGAAGCTTTCTTT
CASSQYRGANTEAFF
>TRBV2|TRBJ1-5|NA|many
TGTGCCAGCAGTGAACAGGGTTATAGCAATCAGCCCCAGCATTTT
CASSEQGYSNQPQHF
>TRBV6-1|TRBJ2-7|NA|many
TGTGCCAGCAGTGAAGAATTGGGCTGGAAGTACTTC
CASSEELGWKYF
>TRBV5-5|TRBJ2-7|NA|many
TGTGCCAGCAGCTTATATACACACTCCTACGAGCAGTACTTC
CASSLYTHSYEQYF
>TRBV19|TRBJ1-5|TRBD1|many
TGTGCCAGCCGGATCTGGACAGGAGGGGATCAGCCCCAGCATTTT
CASRIWTGGDQPQHF
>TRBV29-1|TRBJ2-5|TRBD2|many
TGCAGCGTTGAAGATTGGGGAGCGGGAGGCCAAGAGACCCAGTACTTC
CSVEDWGAGGQETQYF
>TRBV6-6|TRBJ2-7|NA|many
TGTGCCAGCAGTTACGGGACGAGTAGCTCCTACGAGCAGTACTTC
CASSYGTSSSYEQYF
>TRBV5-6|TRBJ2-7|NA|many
TGTGCCAGCAGCTTGGGGGCAGGTGACTACGAGCAGTACTTC
CASSLGAGDYEQYF
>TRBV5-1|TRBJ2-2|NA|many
TGCGCCAGCAGCGATCAAGGGGGGTCGGGGGAGCTGTTTTTT
CASSDQGGSGELFF
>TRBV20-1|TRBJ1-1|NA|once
TGCAGTGCTTGGGGGAGCTCGGGCACTGAAGCTTTCTTT
CSAWGSSGTEAFF
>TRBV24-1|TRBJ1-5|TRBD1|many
TGTGCCACCGCAGGGGGGGATCAGCCCCAGCATTTT
CATAGGDQPQHF
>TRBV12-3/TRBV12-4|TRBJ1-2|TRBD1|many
TGTGCCAGCAGCCGGGCGGGACAGGGGAACTATGGCTACACCTTC
CASSRAGQGNYGYTF
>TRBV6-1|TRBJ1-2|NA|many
TGTGCCAGCAGCTGGCGGGGGGCCGGTGGCTACACCTTC
CASSWRGAGGYTF
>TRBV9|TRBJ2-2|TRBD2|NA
TGTGCCAGCAGCGGACTAGCGGGAGGGCCTACCGGGGAGCTGTTTTTT
CASSGLAGGPTGELFF
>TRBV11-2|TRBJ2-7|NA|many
TGTGCCAGCAGCTTTCTAGCGTACGGGCAGTACTTC
CASSFLAYGQYF
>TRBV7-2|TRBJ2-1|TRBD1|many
TGTGCCAGCAGCTTAAGGTCAGGGGGCGATGAGCAGTTCTTC
CASSLRSGGDEQFF
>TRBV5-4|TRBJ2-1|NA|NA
TGTGCCAGCAGCTCTTCGACCGATTACTCCTACAATGAGCAGTTCTTC
CASSSSTDYSYNEQFF
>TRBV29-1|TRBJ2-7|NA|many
TGCAGCGTCGGGACCTACGAGCAGTACTTC
CSVGTYEQYF
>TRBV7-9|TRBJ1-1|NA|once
TGTGCCAGCAGCTTAAACAGGAACACTGAAGCTTTCTTT
CASSLNRNTEAFF
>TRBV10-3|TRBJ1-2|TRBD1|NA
TGTGCCAGCTCACCACTTCCTCCCGGACAGGGAACCTATGGCTACACCTTC
CASSPLPPGQGTYGYTF
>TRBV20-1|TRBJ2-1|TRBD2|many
TGCAGTGCGGAAACTAGCGGAAAATACAATGAGCAGTTCTTC
CSAETSGKYNEQFF
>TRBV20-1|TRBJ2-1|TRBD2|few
TGCAGTGCTCTCCCGGGGACTAGCGGGAGTGGTGAGCAGTTCTTC
CSALPGTSGSGEQFF
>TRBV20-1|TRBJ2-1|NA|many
TGCAGTGCTAGAGGGGGGGTTTGGAGAGACAATGAGCAGTTCTTC
CSARGGVWRDNEQFF
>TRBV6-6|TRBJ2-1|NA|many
TGTGCCAGCAAAGACAGTGGGCTCTACAATGAGCAGTTCTTC
CASKDSGLYNEQFF
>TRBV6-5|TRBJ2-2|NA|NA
TGTGCCAGCAGTTACTCGAAATTAGCCGGCGGGGAGCTGTTTTTT
CASSYSKLAGGELFF
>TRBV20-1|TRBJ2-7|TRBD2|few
TGCAGTGCTACCGGGACTAGCGGGAGGCCCTACGAGCAGTACTTC
CSATGTSGRPYEQYF
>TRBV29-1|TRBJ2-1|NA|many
TGCAGCGGGGGTTGGAATGAGCAGTTCTTC
CSGGWNEQFF
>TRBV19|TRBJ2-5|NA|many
TGTGCCAGTAGGGGGGGAGCTGGCGACCAGTACTTC
CASRGGAGDQYF
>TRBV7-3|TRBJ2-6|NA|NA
TGTGCCAGCAGCTTAACTGGTACGGTTGGACAAGCCAACGTCCTGACTTTC
CASSLTGTVGQANVLTF
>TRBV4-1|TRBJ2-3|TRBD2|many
TGCGCCAGCACCCAAAGTGCGGGAGCCGGGGATACGCAGTATTTT
CASTQSAGAGDTQYF
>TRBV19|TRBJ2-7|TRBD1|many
TGTGCCAGTAGTACCGGGACAGGGGGCTGGGAGCAGTACTTC
CASSTGTGGWEQYF
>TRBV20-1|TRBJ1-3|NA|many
TGCAGTGCTAGAGGGATACAAGGGACGCTAACTGGAAACACCATATATTTT
CSARGIQGTLTGNTIYF
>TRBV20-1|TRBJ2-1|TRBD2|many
TGCAGTGCTAGATCCGGGACTAGCGGGAGTAATGAGCAGTTCTTC
CSARSGTSGSNEQFF
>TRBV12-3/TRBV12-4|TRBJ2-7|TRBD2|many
TGTGCCAGCAGTTCCACTAGCGGTGGGATTCCCTACGAGCAGTACTTC
CASSSTSGGIPYEQYF
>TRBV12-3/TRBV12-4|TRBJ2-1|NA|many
TGTGCCAGCAGTTTCAGGCGGGGCAATGAGCAGTTCTTC
CASSFRRGNEQFF